Shown below are 2 T cell receptor beta chains from a single sample sequenced in a study of radiation and T cells in renal cell carcinoma. The sample's time point: baseline pretreatment blood. Stated treatment: 15 Gy SBRT to primary tumor, nephrectomy 4 weeks later. Assay: immunoSEQ multiplex PCR; the TCRdb copy retains only in-frame clones and omits some. The sample includes 120,000 to 150,000 clones, 75% to 90% of them seen just once. Specimen: blood, collected from a patient whose treatment included radiotherapy and nephrectomy. The receptors originated from a woman aged 45-60 years with renal cell carcinoma.

V and J are TRBV9 and TRBJ1-4; the match to TRBD1 covers 9 bases. Germline V gives CDR1 SGDLS, CDR2 YYNGEE. The CDR3 length is 15 residues. The V segment lost 3 bases and the J segment 3 bases; nucleotides outside the gene matches: 3. The CDR3 DNA sequence: TGTGCCAGCAGCGGAACAGGGGGCCCTAATGAAAAACTGTTTTTT. Translation gives CASSGTGGPNEKLFF.

The J gene is TRBJ1-5, the V gene TRBV6-5; possibly TRBD1 for D (5 bases). CDR3 length: 14 amino acids. Per the germline V gene, CDR1 is MNHEY and CDR2 is SVGAGI. V shed 6 bases and J shed 0 bases, with 9 bases lying between them. The CDR3 loop reads CASSRGDSNQPQHF. The CDR3 bases are TGTGCCAGCAGCCGAGGGGATAGCAATCAGCCCCAGCATTTT.